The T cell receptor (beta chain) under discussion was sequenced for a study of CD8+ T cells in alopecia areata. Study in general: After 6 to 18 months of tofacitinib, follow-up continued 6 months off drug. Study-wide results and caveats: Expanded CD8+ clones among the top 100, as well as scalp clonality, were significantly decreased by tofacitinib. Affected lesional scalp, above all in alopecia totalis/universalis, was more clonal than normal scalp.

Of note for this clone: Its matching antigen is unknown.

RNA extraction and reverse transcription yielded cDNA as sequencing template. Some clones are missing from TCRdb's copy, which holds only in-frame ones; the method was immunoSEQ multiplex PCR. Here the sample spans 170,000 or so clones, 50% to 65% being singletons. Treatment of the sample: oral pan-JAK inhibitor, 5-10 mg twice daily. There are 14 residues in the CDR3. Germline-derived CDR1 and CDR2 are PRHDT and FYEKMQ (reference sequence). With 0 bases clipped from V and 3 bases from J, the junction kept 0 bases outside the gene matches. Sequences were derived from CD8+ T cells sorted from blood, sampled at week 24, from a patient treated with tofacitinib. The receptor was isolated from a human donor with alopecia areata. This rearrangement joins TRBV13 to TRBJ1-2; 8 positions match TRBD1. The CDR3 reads CASSLGGQDYGYTF. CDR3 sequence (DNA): TGTGCCAGCAGCTTAGGGGGACAGGACTATGGCTACACCTTC.